Below, one T cell receptor (beta chain) is given with its context. This clone showed up just a few times. Its antigen specificity is not known. The input lacks base qualities; no much larger clone sits a single base away. At diagnosis, tumor, uninvolved tumor-adjacent lung and peripheral blood were collected and then preserved as a mix of FFPE and fresh-frozen material. Blood samples were analyzed as peripheral blood mononuclear cells for TCR repertoire profiling. The data belong to a study of T cells in localized non-small cell lung cancer (dated by TCRdb to 2020 to 2022). Study-wide context: The study analyzed T cell repertoires of under 250 early-stage NSCLC patients, comparing tumors and uninvolved tumor-adjacent lungs. The mean age of the NSCLC patients was 60 to 85 years, with 130 or so men and around 100 women. All 230 or so NSCLC patients in the cohort were treatment-naive and had localized lung tumors that were resected.

Beyond this particular receptor, the publication reports: Uninvolved tumor-adjacent lung showed the highest T cell clonality, higher than tumor, which suggests more focused antigenic responses in the uninvolved tumor-adjacent lung. Higher blood T cell density associated with longer overall survival, while higher adjacent-lung clonality associated with shorter survival. A median of roughly 50 of the top 100 tumor clones turned up in the paired uninvolved adjacent lung, and 28 of those clones also ranked among the top 100 of that same adjacent lung. Multi-region tumor sequencing was not performed, so intratumor heterogeneity could not be excluded. Because the study design was exploratory, TCR variables were selected using unadjusted p-values without false-discovery rate correction.

The immunoSEQ Assay was used to sequence TCR beta CDR3 regions from DNA. Processing in the source paper ran as follows. T cell density was computed as TCR beta template counts normalized to usable DNA estimated by amplifying housekeeping genes. Richness was estimated with the preseqR package, extrapolating to 400,000 templates for PBMC samples and 120,000 templates for tissue samples. Clonality was calculated as one minus Pielou's evenness. To identify tissue-enriched TCRs, differential abundance testing was run on productive amino-acid clonotypes with a minimum total count of 5 and an alpha of 0.1. Repertoire overlap between compartments was quantified with the Jaccard Index and Morisita Overlap Index. GLIPH clustered TCR beta CDR3s with public tetramer-defined viral CDR3s; viral motifs required at least three viral sequences plus V-gene enrichment. In TCRdb, the immuneACCESS table is reduced to in-frame sequences with V and J assigned. These tables do not hold every clone; where another copy was compared, an unresolved V gene accounts for under half, and the others remain unexplained. V, J and clone size were drawn from that table, and D and trimming were deduced from the DNA. The sample table lists tens of thousands of clones, around 87% of them with a count of one. The ten top clones hold 10% to 15% of the sample.

According to the germline V gene (reference sequence), CDR1 reads LNHDA and CDR2 reads SQIVND. The CDR3 spans 12 residues, from the cysteine through the phenylalanine. The entry retains the CDR3 DNA only, 36 bases that are in frame from base 1. Trimming at the junction amounts to 4 bases on V and 0 bases on J, and the germline ends lie 4 bases apart. The chain links TRBV19 with TRBJ2-7, with the D segment identity uncertain. The clonotype was recovered from a man between 35 and 75 years old with stage II squamous cell lung carcinoma. This specimen consisted of PBMCs, obtained before any cancer treatment. The DNA is as follows: TGTGCCAGTAGTACTTCCTCCTACGAGCAGTACTTC. Translated, it reads CASSTSSYEQYF.